This is a list of T cell receptor beta chains from one sample in a study of control samples from healthy donors and cancer patients. The table came from immunoSEQ multiplex PCR; TCRdb's copy has only in-frame clones and leaves some out. The sample lists under 200,000 clones; approximately 96% were seen once. The sequencing input was blood. All receptors come from a woman aged 25 to 39 in good health. CDR3s include the opening cysteine and the closing phenylalanine or tryptophan. Fields, in order: D gene, J gene, clone size, CDR3 length, V gene, CDR3 DNA, CDR3 protein. D genes are given only for firm matches. The size entry is marked missing in some rows and otherwise reads once, few, many or a size class.

>-|TRBJ2-7|-|14|TRBV7-9
TGTGCCAGCAGCTTAGAAGTACTTTCCTACGAGCAGTACTTC
CASSLEVLSYEQYF
>TRBD1|TRBJ2-3|-|15|TRBV28
TGTGCCAGCAGTGAGGGACAGGGGAGGACAGATACGCAGTATTTT
CASSEGQGRTDTQYF
>TRBD1|TRBJ1-4|-|19|TRBV4-1
TGCGCCAGCAAGGGGCCGGGACAGGGGGTACCAGCAACTAATGAAAAACTGTTTTTT
CASKGPGQGVPATNEKLFF
>TRBD1|TRBJ2-2|-|18|TRBV14
TGTGCCAGCAGCCCCTTACCGGGACAGGGTATTAACACCGGGGAGCTGTTTTTT
CASSPLPGQGINTGELFF
>-|TRBJ1-1|once|13|TRBV6-5
TGTGCCAGCAACCTCGATCCGGTAGGCGAAGCTTTCTTT
CASNLDPVGEAFF
>-|TRBJ2-1|-|13|TRBV6-5
TGTGCCAGCAGGCCGACTAGTAGGGATGAGCAGTTCTTC
CASRPTSRDEQFF
>-|TRBJ2-5|-|14|TRBV7-9
TGTGCCAGCAGCTTAGTGGGACGTCAAGAGACCCAGTACTTC
CASSLVGRQETQYF
>TRBD2|TRBJ2-7|once|15|TRBV7-8
TGTGCCAGCAGCTTGGGTGCGGGAGGGCCATACGAGCAGTACTTC
CASSLGAGGPYEQYF
>-|TRBJ1-5|-|12|TRBV30
TGTGCCTCCTCCTCCGGCAATCAGCCCCAGCATTTT
CASSSGNQPQHF
>TRBD1|TRBJ1-6|-|18|TRBV14
TGTGCCAGCAGCCAAGTTCCAGGGGGAAGCTCCTATAATTCACCCCTCCACTTT
CASSQVPGGSSYNSPLHF
>-|TRBJ1-5|-|15|TRBV7-2
TGTGCCAGCAGCTTAGCGGGCAGTTACAATCAGCCCCAGCATTTT
CASSLAGSYNQPQHF
>-|TRBJ1-1|once|14|TRBV9
TGTGCCAGCAGGTCGGGGCTCCCGAACACTGAAGCTTTCTTT
CASRSGLPNTEAFF
>TRBD1|TRBJ2-5|-|15|TRBV30
TGTGCCTGGAGTGTGACTACAGGGGGCCGAGAGACCCAGTACTTC
CAWSVTTGGRETQYF
>-|TRBJ1-2|once|15|TRBV6-1
TGTGCCAGCAGTGACCCAAGGTCCGGGGCGTATGGCTACGCCTTC
CASSDPRSGAYGYAF
>TRBD2|TRBJ2-1|-|14|TRBV4-1
TGCGCCAGCAGCCCAGGACTAGCGGACAATGAGCAGTTCTTC
CASSPGLADNEQFF
>TRBD1|TRBJ1-3|-|19|TRBV3-1/TRBV3-2
TGTGCCAGCAGCCAAGTTATTAACCGGGACAGTTTCTCTGGAAACACCATATATTTT
CASSQVINRDSFSGNTIYF
>TRBD1|TRBJ2-1|once|16|TRBV7-9
TGTGCCAGCAGCCCGCGACAGGGGGCGCCTGAGGATGAGCAGTTCTTC
CASSPRQGAPEDEQFF
>TRBD2|TRBJ2-2|once|16|TRBV2
TGTGCCAGCGAGACTTCCGGGACTAGCGACACCGGGGAGCTGTTTTTT
CASETSGTSDTGELFF
>-|TRBJ1-1|-|17|TRBV25-1
TGTGCCAGCAGTGAATTCTTAGGGTACCAGGGAGGGACTGAAGCTTTCTTT
CASSEFLGYQGGTEAFF
>-|TRBJ2-1|-|13|TRBV3-1/TRBV3-2
TGTGCCAGCAGCCAAGATGACTCGCCTGAGCAGTTCTTC
CASSQDDSPEQFF
>-|TRBJ2-2|-|14|TRBV3-1/TRBV3-2
TGTGCCAGCAGCCCGGCGCAGAGCACCGGGGAGCTGTTTTTT
CASSPAQSTGELFF
>-|TRBJ2-7|-|13|TRBV4-1
TGCGCCACCCGGGACTCAAACTCCTACGAGCAGTACTTC
CATRDSNSYEQYF
>-|TRBJ2-5|-|16|TRBV2
TGTGCCAGCAGTGAACAACAACAGGGATGGGGGGAGACCCAGTACTTC
CASSEQQQGWGETQYF
>-|TRBJ2-3|once|17|TRBV4-1
TGCGCCAGCAGCCAAGGTCTAGCTTATCACCCGAGCGATACGCAGTATTTT
CASSQGLAYHPSDTQYF
>-|TRBJ2-5|once|13|TRBV4-1
TGCGCCAGCAGCCTCCTGTGGGGAGAGACCCAGTACTTC
CASSLLWGETQYF
>TRBD2|TRBJ2-5|-|15|TRBV4-2
TGTGCCAGCAGCCAGACTGGCGGGGGGCTGGAGACCCAGTACTTC
CASSQTGGGLETQYF